This is a list of T cell receptor beta chains from one sample in a study of vaccination effects on CD4 cells after COVID-19. Their target antigens are unknown. Clones were sequenced by immunoSEQ multiplex PCR, and TCRdb holds only the in-frame ones, with some missing. Seen here are approximately 15,000 clones, about 78% observed once, and the top ten hold around a sixth. Here the sequenced sample was CD4+ T cells from PBMCs cultured with SARS-CoV-2 spike peptides, taken after COVID-19 vaccination. The receptor source for this set is a human donor who had a prior SARS-CoV-2 infection. Each CDR3 is given with its conserved first and last residue. Fields, in order: D gene, V gene, J gene, clone size, CDR3 protein, CDR3 DNA. The D gene is left open where the match is weak. Where a row states a size, it is once, few, many or the class of an expanded clone; other rows omit it.

-,TRBV5-6,TRBJ1-5,-,CASSFSSGNQPQHF,TGTGCCAGCAGCTTCTCCAGTGGCAATCAGCCCCAGCATTTT
TRBD1,TRBV2,TRBJ2-5,-,CASGRQGATRETQYF,TGTGCCAGCGGAAGACAGGGTGCTACGAGAGAGACCCAGTACTTC
-,TRBV5-8,TRBJ1-5,-,CASSLFLHQPQHF,TGTGCCAGCAGCTTGTTCCTTCATCAGCCCCAGCATTTT
-,TRBV7-7,TRBJ2-3,-,CASSRRRRWDTQYF,TGTGCTAGCAGCCGCCGGAGGAGGTGGGATACGCAGTATTTT
-,TRBV19,TRBJ2-1,-,CASSTGSPYNEQFF,TGTGCCAGTAGTACAGGGAGTCCCTACAATGAGCAGTTCTTC
TRBD2,TRBV7-2,TRBJ2-2,-,CASSLVGTSRNTGELFF,TGTGCCAGCAGCTTAGTAGGGACTAGCAGGAACACCGGGGAGCTGTTTTTT
-,TRBV7-2,TRBJ2-4,-,CASSSRHLLAKNIQYF,TGTGCCAGCAGCTCCCGACACCTCCTAGCCAAAAACATTCAGTACTTC
-,TRBV5-1,TRBJ1-6,-,CASSLDVGQGIGNSPLHF,TGCGCCAGCAGCTTGGATGTGGGGCAGGGGATCGGTAATTCACCCCTCCACTTT
TRBD2,TRBV12-3/TRBV12-4,TRBJ2-2,-,CASSSTSGGELFF,TGTGCCAGCAGTTCCACTAGCGGCGGGGAGCTGTTTTTT
-,TRBV5-6,TRBJ1-2,once,CASSLVKDSIYGYTF,TGTGCCAGCAGCTTGGTTAAGGACTCAATTTATGGCTACACCTTC
-,TRBV11-2,TRBJ2-5,-,CASSFGDEETQYF,TGTGCCAGCAGCTTCGGGGATGAAGAGACCCAGTACTTC
-,TRBV29-1,TRBJ1-1,-,CSVRGQLNTEAFF,TGCAGCGTTCGTGGACAGCTGAACACTGAAGCTTTCTTT
-,TRBV6-6,TRBJ1-4,once,CASSYDWMGEKLFF,TGTGCCAGCAGTTACGATTGGATGGGTGAAAAACTGTTTTTT
TRBD2,TRBV6-2/TRBV6-3,TRBJ2-3,-,CASSFREGPDTQYF,TGTGCCAGCAGTTTTAGGGAGGGACCAGATACGCAGTATTTT
-,TRBV30,TRBJ1-1,-,CAWRRKYTEAFF,TGTGCCTGGAGAAGGAAGTACACTGAAGCTTTCTTT
-,TRBV4-1,TRBJ1-4,-,CASSQSPMGFFEKLFF,TGCGCCAGCAGCCAATCACCCATGGGGTTTTTTGAAAAACTGTTTTTT
-,TRBV4-3,TRBJ2-3,-,CASSQGPLDTQYF,TGCGCCAGCAGCCAAGGCCCCTTGGATACGCAGTATTTT
-,TRBV5-8,TRBJ2-2,-,CASSLPFMLAANTGELFF,TGTGCCAGCAGCTTACCTTTCATGTTAGCAGCGAACACCGGGGAGCTGTTTTTT
TRBD2,TRBV4-2,TRBJ2-1,-,CASSQERGWTSGGSYNEQFF,TGTGCCAGCAGCCAAGAGAGGGGCTGGACTAGCGGGGGGTCCTACAATGAGCAGTTCTTC
TRBD2,TRBV2,TRBJ2-3,-,CASSASSGGADTQYF,TGTGCCAGCAGCGCATCTAGCGGGGGGGCAGATACGCAGTATTTT
-,TRBV10-3,TRBJ2-5,-,CAISDQVTGETQYF,TGTGCCATCAGTGACCAAGTAACGGGAGAGACCCAGTACTTC
TRBD2,TRBV6-5,TRBJ2-7,few,CASSYSASGIGEQYF,TGTGCCAGCAGTTACTCTGCTAGCGGGATCGGCGAGCAGTACTTC
-,TRBV18,TRBJ2-1,few,CASSPPMGALEQFF,TGTGCCAGCTCACCACCAATGGGGGCGTTGGAGCAGTTCTTC
-,TRBV6-5,TRBJ2-6,few,CASSWSPGANVLTF,TGTGCCAGCAGCTGGTCTCCCGGGGCCAACGTCCTGACTTTC
-,TRBV5-6,TRBJ2-3,-,CASSRWEGTDTQYF,TGTGCCAGCAGCCGGTGGGAGGGCACAGATACGCAGTATTTT
-,TRBV5-1,TRBJ1-6,-,CASKAAQGSYNSPLHF,TGCGCCAGCAAGGCCGCGCAGGGATCCTATAATTCACCCCTCCACTTT
-,TRBV6-1,TRBJ2-1,-,CASSEARWNEQFF,TGTGCCAGCAGTGAGGCAAGGTGGAATGAGCAGTTCTTC
-,TRBV4-1,TRBJ1-3,-,CASSQGMISGNTIYF,TGCGCCAGCAGCCAAGGGATGATCTCTGGAAACACCATATATTTT
TRBD1,TRBV5-1,TRBJ2-5,-,CASTTQGAQETQYF,TGCGCCAGCACCACGCAGGGGGCTCAAGAGACCCAGTACTTC
TRBD2,TRBV7-8,TRBJ2-3,-,CASRTGGGTQYF,TGTGCCAGCAGAACCGGCGGGGGTACGCAGTATTTT
-,TRBV5-1,TRBJ1-2,-,CASSLWAALDGYTF,TGCGCCAGCAGCTTGTGGGCCGCGTTGGATGGCTACACCTTC
TRBD2,TRBV27,TRBJ2-7,-,CASRREASGRNYEQYF,TGTGCCAGCAGACGGGAGGCTAGCGGGCGAAACTACGAGCAGTACTTC
-,TRBV4-3,TRBJ1-2,-,CASSQEGRNYGYTF,TGCGCCAGCAGCCAAGAGGGACGGAACTATGGCTACACCTTC
-,TRBV4-1,TRBJ1-1,-,CASSQDPGNTEAFF,TGCGCCAGCAGCCAAGATCCGGGGAACACTGAAGCTTTCTTT
TRBD1,TRBV27,TRBJ1-1,once,CASSPGTGLLGSKAMNTEAFF,TGTGCCAGCAGTCCCGGGACAGGCCTATTGGGTTCGAAGGCCATGAACACTGAAGCTTTCTTT
-,TRBV7-2,TRBJ1-5,-,CASSLIRVGQPQHF,TGTGCCAGCAGCTTAATCAGGGTTGGTCAGCCCCAGCATTTT
TRBD1,TRBV5-4,TRBJ1-4,-,CASSKTGVDEKLFF,TGTGCCAGCAGCAAAACAGGGGTGGATGAAAAACTGTTTTTT